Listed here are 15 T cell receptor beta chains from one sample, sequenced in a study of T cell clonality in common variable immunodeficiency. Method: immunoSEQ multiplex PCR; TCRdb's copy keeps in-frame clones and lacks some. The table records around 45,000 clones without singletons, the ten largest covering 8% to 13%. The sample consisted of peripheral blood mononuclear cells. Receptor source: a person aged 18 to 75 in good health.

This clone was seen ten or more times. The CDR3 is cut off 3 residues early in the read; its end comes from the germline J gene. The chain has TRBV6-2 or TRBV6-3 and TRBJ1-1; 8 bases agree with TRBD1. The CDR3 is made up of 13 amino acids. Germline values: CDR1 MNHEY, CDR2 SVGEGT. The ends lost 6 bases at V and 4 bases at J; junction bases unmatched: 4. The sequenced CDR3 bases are TGTGCCAGCAGAGGAGGACAGGGCACTGAA. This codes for CASRGGQGTE. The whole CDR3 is CASRGGQGTEAFF.

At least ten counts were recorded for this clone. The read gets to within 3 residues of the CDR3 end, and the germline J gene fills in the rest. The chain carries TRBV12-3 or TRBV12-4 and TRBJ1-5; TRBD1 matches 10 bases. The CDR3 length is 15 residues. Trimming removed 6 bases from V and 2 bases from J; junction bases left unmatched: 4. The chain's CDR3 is CASSSGTGGNQPQHF. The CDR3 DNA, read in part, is TGTGCCAGCAGCTCCGGGACAGGGGGCAATCAGCCC.

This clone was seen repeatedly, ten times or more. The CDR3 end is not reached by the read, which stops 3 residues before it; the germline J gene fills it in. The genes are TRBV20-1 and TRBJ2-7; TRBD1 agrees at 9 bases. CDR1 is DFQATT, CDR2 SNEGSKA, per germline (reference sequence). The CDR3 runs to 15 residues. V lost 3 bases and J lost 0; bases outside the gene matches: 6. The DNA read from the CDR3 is TGCAGTGCTAGCTCCGGGACAGGGCACTCCTACGAG. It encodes CSASSGTGHSYE. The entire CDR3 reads CSASSGTGHSYEQYF.

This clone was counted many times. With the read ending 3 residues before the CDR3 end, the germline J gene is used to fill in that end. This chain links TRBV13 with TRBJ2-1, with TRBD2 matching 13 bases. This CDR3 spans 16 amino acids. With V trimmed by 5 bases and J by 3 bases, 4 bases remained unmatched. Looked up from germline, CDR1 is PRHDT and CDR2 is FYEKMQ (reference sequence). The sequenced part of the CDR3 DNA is TGTGCCAGCAGCGAGACTAGCGGGAGGAACTACAATGAG. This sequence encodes CASSETSGRNYNE. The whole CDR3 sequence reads CASSETSGRNYNEQFF.

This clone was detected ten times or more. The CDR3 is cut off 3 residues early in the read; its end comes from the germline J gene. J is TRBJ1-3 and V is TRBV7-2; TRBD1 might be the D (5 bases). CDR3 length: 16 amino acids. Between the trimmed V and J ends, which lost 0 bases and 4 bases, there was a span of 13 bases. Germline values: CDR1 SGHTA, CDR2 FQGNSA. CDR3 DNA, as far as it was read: TGTGCCAGCAGCTTAGCGGCAGGGCCCCGGGGAAACACC. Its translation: CASSLAAGPRGNT. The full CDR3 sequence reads CASSLAAGPRGNTIYF. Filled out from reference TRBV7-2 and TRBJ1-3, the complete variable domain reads GAGVSQSPSNKVTEKGKDVELRCDPISGHTALYWYRQSLGQGLEFLIYFQGNSAPDKSGLPSDRFSAERTGGSVSTLTIQRTQQEDSAVYLCASSLAAGPRGNTIYFGEGSWLTVV.

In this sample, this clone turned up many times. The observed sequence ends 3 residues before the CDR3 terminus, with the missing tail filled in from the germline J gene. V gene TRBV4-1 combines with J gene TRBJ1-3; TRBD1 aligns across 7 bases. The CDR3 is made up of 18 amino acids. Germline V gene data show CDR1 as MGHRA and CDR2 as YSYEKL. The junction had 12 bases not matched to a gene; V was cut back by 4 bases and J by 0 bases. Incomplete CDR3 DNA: TGCGCCAGCAGCCGACCGGGACAGAGAGAAATCTCTGGAAACACC. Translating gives CASSRPGQREISGNT. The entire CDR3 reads CASSRPGQREISGNTIYF.

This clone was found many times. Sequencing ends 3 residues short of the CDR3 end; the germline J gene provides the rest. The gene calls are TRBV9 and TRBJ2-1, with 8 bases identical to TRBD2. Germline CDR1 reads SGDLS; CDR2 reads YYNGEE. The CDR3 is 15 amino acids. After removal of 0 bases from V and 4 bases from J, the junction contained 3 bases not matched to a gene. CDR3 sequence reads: CASSVEAGDYNEQFF. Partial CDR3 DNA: TGTGCCAGCAGCGTAGAAGCGGGAGATTACAATGAG.

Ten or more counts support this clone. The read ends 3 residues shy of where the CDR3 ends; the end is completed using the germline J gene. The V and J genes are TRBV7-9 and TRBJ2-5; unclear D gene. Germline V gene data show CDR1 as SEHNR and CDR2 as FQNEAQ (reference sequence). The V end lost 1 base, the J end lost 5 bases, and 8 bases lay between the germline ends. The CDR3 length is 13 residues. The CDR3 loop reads CASSLGSLETQYF. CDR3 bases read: TGTGCCAGCAGCTTAGGCAGTCTGGAGACC. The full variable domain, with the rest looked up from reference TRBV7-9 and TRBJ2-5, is DTGVSQNPRHKITKRGQNVTFRCDPISEHNRLYWYRQTLGQGPEFLTYFQNEAQLEKSRLLSDRFSAERPKGSFSTLEIQRTEQGDSAMYLCASSLGSLETQYFGPGTRLLVL.

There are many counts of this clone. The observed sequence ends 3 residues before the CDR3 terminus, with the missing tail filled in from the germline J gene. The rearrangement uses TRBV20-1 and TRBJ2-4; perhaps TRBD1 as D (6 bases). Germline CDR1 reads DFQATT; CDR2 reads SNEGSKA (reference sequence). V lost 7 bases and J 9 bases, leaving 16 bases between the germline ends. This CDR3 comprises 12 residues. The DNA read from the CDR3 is TGCAGTGTCCTGCTAGGGGGTTCCATT. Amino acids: CSVLLGGSI. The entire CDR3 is CSVLLGGSIQYF.

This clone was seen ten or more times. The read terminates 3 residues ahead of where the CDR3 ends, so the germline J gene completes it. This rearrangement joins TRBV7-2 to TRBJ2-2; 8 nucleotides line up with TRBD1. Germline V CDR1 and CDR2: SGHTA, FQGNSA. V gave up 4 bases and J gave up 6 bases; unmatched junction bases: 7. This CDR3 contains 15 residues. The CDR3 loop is CASSSWTGLAGELFF. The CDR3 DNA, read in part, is TGTGCCAGCAGCTCCTGGACAGGGTTGGCCGGGGAG.

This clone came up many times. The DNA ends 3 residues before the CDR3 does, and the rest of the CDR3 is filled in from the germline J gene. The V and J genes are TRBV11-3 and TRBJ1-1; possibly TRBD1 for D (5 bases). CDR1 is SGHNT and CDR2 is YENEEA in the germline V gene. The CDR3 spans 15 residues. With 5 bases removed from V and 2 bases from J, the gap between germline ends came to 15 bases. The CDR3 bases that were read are TGTGCCAGCAGCCCCGGTTTCGGGGGAAACACTGAA. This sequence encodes CASSPGFGGNTE. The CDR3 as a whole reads CASSPGFGGNTEAFF.

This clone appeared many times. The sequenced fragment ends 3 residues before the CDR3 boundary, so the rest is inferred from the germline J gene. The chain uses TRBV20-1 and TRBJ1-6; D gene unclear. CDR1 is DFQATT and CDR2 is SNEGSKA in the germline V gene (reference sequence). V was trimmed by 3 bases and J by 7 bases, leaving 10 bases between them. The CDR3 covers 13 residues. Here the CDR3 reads CSARNSINSPLHF. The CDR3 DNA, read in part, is TGCAGTGCTAGGAACAGTATCAATTCACCC.

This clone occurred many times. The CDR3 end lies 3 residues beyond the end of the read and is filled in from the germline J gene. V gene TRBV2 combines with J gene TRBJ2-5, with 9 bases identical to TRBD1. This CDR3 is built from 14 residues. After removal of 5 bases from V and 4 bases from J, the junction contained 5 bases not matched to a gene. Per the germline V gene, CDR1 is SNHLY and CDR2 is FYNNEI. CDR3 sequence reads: CASSLQGAGETQYF. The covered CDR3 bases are TGTGCCAGCAGTTTACAGGGGGCTGGAGAGACC.

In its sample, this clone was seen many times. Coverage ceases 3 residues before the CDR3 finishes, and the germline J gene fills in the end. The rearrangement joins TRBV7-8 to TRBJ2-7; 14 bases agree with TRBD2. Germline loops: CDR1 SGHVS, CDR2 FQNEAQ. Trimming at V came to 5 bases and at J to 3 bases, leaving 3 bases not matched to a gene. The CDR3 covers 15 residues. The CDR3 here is CASSHGTSGGYEQYF. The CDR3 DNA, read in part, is TGTGCCAGCAGCCACGGGACTAGCGGGGGCTACGAG.

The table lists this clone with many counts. The DNA read from the CDR3 is TGTGCCAGTAGTATAAGGGCAGAGGGGTCCTACAATGAG. Protein sequence: CASSIRAEGSYNE. The full CDR3 protein reads CASSIRAEGSYNEQFF. This chain links TRBV19 with TRBJ2-1, with D perhaps TRBD1 or TRBD2 (5 bases each). The read terminates 3 residues ahead of where the CDR3 ends, so the germline J gene completes it. CDR3 size: 16 residues. CDR1 and CDR2 (germline): LNHDA, SQIVND (reference sequence). V dropped 2 bases and J dropped 1 base, with 12 bases sitting between them.